These 5 T cell receptor beta chains came from one sample sequenced in a study of OX40 agonist ivuxolimab in advanced cancers. Sequenced by immunoSEQ multiplex PCR; TCRdb stores in-frame clones only, minus some. The repertoire includes roughly 25,000 clones, about four fifths of them detected once, and approximately 14% sits in the top ten. Sequences were derived from CD4+ or CD8+ T cells sorted from blood, sampled in a trial of the OX40 agonist ivuxolimab. The receptors here all came from an adult with an advanced solid tumor such as melanoma, head and neck, liver or kidney cancer.

V and J are TRBV9 and TRBJ2-1; D is unresolved. Germline V gene data show CDR1 as SGDLS and CDR2 as YYNGEE. Trimming pared 0 bases from V and 9 bases from J, leaving 13 bases between. The CDR3 consists of 14 residues. The CDR3 bases are TGTGCCAGCAGCGTAGTGGCGTCGGGTCCTGAGCAGTTCTTC. This codes for CASSVVASGPEQFF.

This clone was detected only a few times. Other DNA sequences in the sample encode the same CDR3. This chain connects TRBV4-3 to TRBJ2-7, with D maybe TRBD1 (6 bases). The germline gives CDR1 LGHNA, CDR2 YSLEER. V was clipped by 0 bases and J by 3 bases, with 9 bases between them. This CDR3 has 14 amino acids. This CDR3 reads CASSQDLGGYEQYF. The CDR3, as DNA: TGCGCCAGCAGCCAAGATCTAGGGGGCTACGAGCAGTACTTC.

The chain couples TRBV27 to TRBJ2-6, with 7 nucleotides matching TRBD1. The CDR3 is made up of 16 amino acids. Germline values: CDR1 MNHEY, CDR2 SMNVEV (reference sequence). The ends lost 4 bases at V and 0 bases at J; junction bases unmatched: 3. The CDR3 spells CASSSGQLSGANVLTF. The CDR3 DNA sequence: TGTGCCAGCAGTTCGGGACAGCTCTCTGGGGCCAACGTCCTGACTTTC.

CDR3 in DNA: TGTGCCAGTAGTATTTCCGGGGTGACTGAAGCTTTCTTT. This gives the protein CASSISGVTEAFF. The chain uses TRBV19 and TRBJ1-1; D unresolved. Deletions cut 3 bases from V and 5 bases from J, with 10 bases between. This CDR3 is built from 13 residues. The germline V gene has CDR1 LNHDA and CDR2 SQIVND (reference sequence).

This clone occurred a few times. This sequence joins TRBV6-5 and TRBJ2-1; D unresolved. The germline gives CDR1 MNHEY, CDR2 SVGAGI. Trimming took off 2 bases at V and 6 bases at J, with 8 bases between the two ends. The CDR3 covers 13 residues. CDR3 region: CASSYEYFNEQFF. In DNA, the CDR3 is TGTGCCAGCAGTTACGAATACTTCAATGAGCAGTTCTTC.